This T cell receptor beta chain was obtained from a study of T cell responses to AZD1222 COVID-19 vaccine. Study-level points and caveats: It should be noted that donors were predominantly white British and more often female, and clonal diversity was possibly underestimated. Repertoires were collected only later (after the peak T cell response had occurred).

Comments on this clone: As yet, its antigen is unknown.

Germline trimming cut 6 bases from V and 8 bases from J; bases unmatched to any gene: 9. The CDR3 extends over 13 amino acids. Generated by immunoSEQ multiplex PCR, the TCRdb table keeps only in-frame clones and is missing some. The sample holds 90,000 to 95,000 clones, about 90% seen once. The chain recombines TRBV12-3 or TRBV12-4 with TRBJ1-1, with 7 bases lining up with TRBD1. The sequencing here drew on peripheral blood, taken on day 0 of AZD1222 vaccination. The receptor was derived from an adult in good health. As DNA, the CDR3 is TGTGCCAGCAGCCCTACAGGGGCCCTCGAAGCTTTCTTT. Its protein is CASSPTGALEAFF.